The 9 T cell receptor beta chains given below trace back to one sample, sequenced in a study of PD-1 blockade in classical Hodgkin lymphoma. After autologous stem cell transplantation all patients relapsed, and prior brentuximab vedotin exposure differed between cohorts. Sequenced by immunoSEQ multiplex PCR; TCRdb stores in-frame clones only, minus some. The table shows approximately 99,000 clones, with about nine tenths occurring only once. This specimen consisted of peripheral blood mononuclear cells (PBMCs), obtained before the second cycle of nivolumab. Receptors were obtained from a human donor with classical Hodgkin lymphoma.

On this clone: The junction and the germline gene differ at one end; a read error may be behind it. The chain has TRBV9 and TRBJ2-1; the D is unclear. Germline V CDR1 and CDR2: SGDLS, YYNGEE. This CDR3 has 13 amino acids. For the CDR3, the DNA is TGTGCCAGCAGCCGCTCCGTCGACAAGGAGCAGTTCTTC. Its translation: CASSRSVDKEQFF.

This clone was detected only once. The rearrangement links TRBV11-2 to TRBJ2-1; 8 bases align to TRBD2. Per germline, CDR1 SGHAT and CDR2 FQNNGV. The CDR3 spans 14 residues. With 1 base clipped from V and 8 bases from J, the junction kept 4 bases outside the gene matches. CDR3 amino acids: CASSLAGLEHEQFF. DNA for the CDR3: TGTGCCAGCAGCTTAGCGGGACTAGAACATGAGCAGTTCTTC.

The chain carries TRBV11-2 and TRBJ2-5; D not resolved. Germline CDR1 reads SGHAT; CDR2 reads FQNNGV. With 5 bases removed from V and 5 bases from J, the gap between germline ends came to 15 bases. The CDR3 totals 14 residues. The CDR3 loop reads CASSPGPDRETQYF. The DNA of the CDR3 is TGTGCCAGCAGCCCCGGACCGGATCGTGAGACCCAGTACTTC.

This clone was seen more than once but under ten times. J is TRBJ1-2 and V is TRBV7-9; TRBD1 aligns across 8 bases. This CDR3 has 15 amino acids. The junction had 5 bases not matched to a gene; V was cut back by 1 base and J by 4 bases. The germline CDR1 and CDR2 sequences are SEHNR and FQNEAQ (reference sequence). The CDR3 loop reads CASSLVSGGFYGYTF. CDR3 nucleotides: TGTGCCAGCAGCTTAGTCTCAGGGGGCTTCTATGGCTACACCTTC.

CDR3 coding DNA: TGTGCTAGTGGTTTGGGATTGACAGGCCGTAGCAATCAGCCCCAGCATTTT. This encodes CASGLGLTGRSNQPQHF. This chain joins TRBV12-5 and TRBJ1-5, with a possible D match to TRBD1 (6 bases). V gave up 1 base and J gave up 0 bases, with 13 bases separating them. The CDR3 length is 17 residues. The germline V gene encodes CDR1 LGHNT and CDR2 FRNRAP.

The CDR3 sequence is CASSDAGALTDTQYF. The CDR3 nucleotides read TGCGCCAGCAGCGATGCTGGGGCCCTTACAGATACGCAGTATTTT. The chain employs TRBV10-1 and TRBJ2-3, with a tentative D call TRBD1 (5 bases). V lost 6 bases, J lost 3 bases, and 16 bases lay in between. Germline V gene sequence: CDR1 WNHNN, CDR2 SYGVQD (reference sequence). The length of the CDR3 is 15 residues.

This clone has a single count. The V gene is TRBV30, the J gene TRBJ1-2; TRBD1 might be the D (5 bases). V shed 1 base and J shed 4 bases, with 10 bases lying between them. The germline gives CDR1 GTSNPN, CDR2 SVGIG (reference sequence). This CDR3 has 13 amino acids. The CDR3 region has the DNA TGTGCCTGGAGTGGGGGACGGATCTATGGCTACACCTTC. As protein: CAWSGGRIYGYTF.

The rearrangement uses TRBV6-1 and TRBJ2-1; D gene ambiguous. Between the trimmed V and J ends, which lost 4 bases and 3 bases, there was a span of 16 bases. Germline lookup yields CDR1 MNHNS and CDR2 SASEGT. The CDR3 has 16 amino acids. CDR3 sequence reads: CASSGGRERLYNEQFF. Here the CDR3 DNA reads TGTGCCAGCAGTGGCGGAAGAGAGAGACTCTACAATGAGCAGTTCTTC.

V is TRBV25-1 and J is TRBJ2-1; unclear D gene. CDR1 and CDR2 (germline): MGHDK, SYGVNS. Trimming cost V 4 bases and J 0 bases, with 13 bases left between them. The CDR3 consists of 16 residues. CDR3 DNA: TGTGCCAGCAGTGGACCCGGGCCCAGCTCCTACAATGAGCAGTTCTTC. This gives the protein CASSGPGPSSYNEQFF.